One T cell receptor beta chain is described in this entry. The age range of participants was 18 to 89 years, with residence in fewer than 25 US areas. Assignment of participants to cohorts was predicated upon participant-reported clinical history. This entry belongs to a study of blood T cell repertoires in COVID-19. Study as a whole: In each case, the material was cDNA or gDNA derived from T cells, B-cell-depleted T cells, or PBMCs.

The germline V gene has CDR1 SGHAT and CDR2 FQNNGV. Trimming left V 0 bases short and J 5 bases short, with 14 bases between. This CDR3 contains 17 residues. Repertoires were generated with immunoSEQ multiplex PCR, while TCRdb's copy carries only in-frame clones and drops some. The table lists about 290,000 clones, roughly 90% of them singletons, with about 1.7% in the top ten. This clonotype was sampled from a woman aged 40 to 50 who had recovered from COVID-19. V is TRBV11-2 and J is TRBJ2-6; weak D call: TRBD2 (5 bases). The sequencing sample was made of PBMCs or T cells enriched from blood (not recorded which). This CDR3 reads CASSLDLSRRRANVLTF. In DNA, the CDR3 is TGTGCCAGCAGCTTAGATCTCTCGAGGAGGCGGGCCAACGTCCTGACTTTC.